These 27 T cell receptor beta chains came from one sample sequenced in a study of blood T cell repertoires in COVID-19. Generated by immunoSEQ multiplex PCR, the TCRdb table keeps only in-frame clones and is missing some. The profile covers about 170,000 clones, with around 90% appearing a single time and approximately 4.6% taken by the ten largest. The material sequenced was peripheral blood. All receptors come from a man aged 18 to 35 with COVID-19, enrolled during active disease.

V gene TRBV11-2 combines with J gene TRBJ1-2; D unclear. The CDR3 covers 14 residues. From germline, CDR1 is SGHAT and CDR2 FQNNGV. V was pared by 4 bases and J by 7 bases, with 16 bases between. The CDR3 reads CASSSGQPGVGYTF. The CDR3 nucleotides are TGTGCCAGCAGCTCCGGGCAGCCCGGGGTTGGCTACACCTTC.

The rearrangement joins TRBV5-1 to TRBJ2-5; 7 bases fit TRBD1. The length of the CDR3 is 16 residues. V dropped 3 bases and J dropped 0; count of bases not matched to a gene: 8. Germline V gives CDR1 SGHRS, CDR2 YFSETQ. The CDR3: CASSSQTGIYQETQYF. CDR3 nucleotide sequence: TGCGCCAGCAGCTCACAGACAGGGATATACCAAGAGACCCAGTACTTC.

This chain uses TRBV28 with TRBJ2-4; D not certain. The CDR3 sequence is 14 residues long. Between the trimmed V and J ends, which lost 6 bases and 7 bases, there was a span of 16 bases. Germline values: CDR1 MDHEN, CDR2 SYDVKM. This chain's CDR3 is CASSRLRLHNIQYF. CDR3 DNA sequence: TGTGCCAGCAGCCGGTTGAGGCTGCATAACATTCAGTACTTC. The full variable domain, completed using reference TRBV28 and TRBJ2-4, is DVKVTQSSRYLVKRTGEKVFLECVQDMDHENMFWYRQDPGLGLRLIYFSYDVKMKEKGDIPEGYSVSREKKERFSLILESASTNQTSMYLCASSRLRLHNIQYFGAGTRLSVL.

V and J are TRBV4-1 and TRBJ2-7; TRBD2 might be the D (6 bases). There are 14 residues in the CDR3. CDR1 is MGHRA, CDR2 YSYEKL, per germline. Trimming took 1 base from V and 2 from J, leaving 9 bases between them. The CDR3 region is CASSQVTGAYEQYF. CDR3 DNA sequence: TGCGCCAGCAGCCAAGTGACGGGAGCCTACGAGCAGTACTTC.

V usage is TRBV6-5 and J usage is TRBJ1-4; a possible D gene is TRBD1 (6 bases). Germline loops: CDR1 MNHEY, CDR2 SVGAGI. V was pared by 2 bases and J by 2 bases, with 9 bases between. The CDR3 spans 15 residues. CDR3 sequence: CASSYPGQTNEKLFF. The CDR3 DNA sequence: TGTGCCAGCAGTTACCCCGGACAGACTAATGAAAAACTGTTTTTT.

This clone has a single count. The J gene is TRBJ1-2, the V gene TRBV7-9; D remains ambiguous. The V and J ends lost 5 bases and 4 bases respectively, with 11 bases between them. Looked up from germline, CDR1 is SEHNR and CDR2 is FQNEAQ (reference sequence). The CDR3 has 13 amino acids. CDR3 coding DNA: TGTGCCAGCAGCCGGGATCAACTCTATGGCTACACCTTC. This translates into CASSRDQLYGYTF.

V gene TRBV5-1 combines with J gene TRBJ1-1; D is unclear. The germline V gene has CDR1 SGHRS and CDR2 YFSETQ. The CDR3 runs to 15 residues. With 0 bases removed from V and 3 bases from J, the gap between germline ends came to 12 bases. The chain's CDR3 is CASSLDGRSHTEAFF. The CDR3 region has the DNA TGCGCCAGCAGCTTGGACGGTCGGAGCCACACTGAAGCTTTCTTT. Based on the CDR3 plus reference TRBV5-1 and TRBJ1-1, the full variable domain is KAGVTQTPRYLIKTRGQQVTLSCSPISGHRSVSWYQQTPGQGLQFLFEYFSETQRNKGNFPGRFSGRQFSNSRSEMNVSTLELGDSALYLCASSLDGRSHTEAFFGQGTRLTVV.

The V gene is TRBV29-1, the J gene TRBJ1-5, with D hard to call. Germline V CDR1 and CDR2: SQVTM, ANQGSEA. This CDR3 has 14 residues. Trimming pared 1 base from V and 7 bases from J, leaving 14 bases between. The CDR3 nucleotides are TGCAGCGTTGAAGTCGGTGAGGGTAGGCAGCCCCAGCATTTT. It translates to CSVEVGEGRQPQHF.

The chain couples TRBV10-2 to TRBJ1-5; 9 bases align to TRBD1. This CDR3 is built from 15 residues. V lost 4 bases and J lost 4; bases outside the gene matches: 5. Germline V gives CDR1 WSHSY, CDR2 SAAADI. CDR3 protein: CASSGDRVGNQPQHF. The CDR3 region has the DNA TGCGCCAGCAGTGGGGACAGGGTCGGGAATCAGCCCCAGCATTTT.

The chain employs TRBV6-5 and TRBJ1-5, with no clear D. The CDR3 is made up of 14 amino acids. The germline V and J ends were trimmed by 6 bases and 2 bases, with 11 bases remaining between them. The germline gives CDR1 MNHEY, CDR2 SVGAGI. The CDR3 DNA follows: TGTGCCAGCAGGGAGACGGGAGGCAATCAGCCCCAGCATTTT. It specifies CASRETGGNQPQHF.

The rearrangement links TRBV6-5 to TRBJ1-3; D possibly corresponds to TRBD1 (5 bases). CDR3 length equals 15 residues. CDR1 MNHEY and CDR2 SVGAGI come from the germline V gene. V gave up 2 bases and J gave up 1 base, with 9 bases separating them. CDR3 in amino acids: CASSYAGISGNTIYF. As DNA, the CDR3 is TGTGCCAGCAGTTACGCAGGGATTTCTGGAAACACCATATATTTT.

The rearrangement uses TRBV7-9 and TRBJ1-1; 8 bases align to TRBD1. Trimming at V came to 5 bases and at J to 1 base, leaving 3 bases not matched to a gene. This CDR3 contains 14 residues. CDR1 is SEHNR and CDR2 is FQNEAQ in the germline V gene (reference sequence). The DNA of the CDR3 is TGTGCCAGCAGCGGACAGGGAAAGAACACTGAAGCTTTCTTT. This codes for CASSGQGKNTEAFF. The full variable domain, in which reference TRBV7-9 and TRBJ1-1 provide the parts outside the CDR3, is DTGVSQNPRHKITKRGQNVTFRCDPISEHNRLYWYRQTLGQGPEFLTYFQNEAQLEKSRLLSDRFSAERPKGSFSTLEIQRTEQGDSAMYLCASSGQGKNTEAFFGQGTRLTVV.

This chain joins TRBV4-1 and TRBJ1-2; D is perhaps TRBD1 (5 bases). The CDR3 runs to 14 residues. The germline V and J ends were trimmed by 2 bases and 2 bases, with 9 bases remaining between them. Germline lookup yields CDR1 MGHRA and CDR2 YSYEKL. Here the CDR3 reads CASSQIGVNYGYTF. The CDR3 DNA reads TGCGCCAGCAGCCAAATAGGGGTAAACTATGGCTACACCTTC.

A single count supports this clone. V and J are TRBV5-1 and TRBJ2-7; maybe TRBD2 (9 bases). The germline V and J ends were trimmed by 4 bases and 4 bases, with 30 bases remaining between them. The CDR3 length is 19 residues. Germline CDR1 SGHRS, CDR2 YFSETQ. The CDR3 coding sequence is TGCGCCAGCAGCCAGGGTGACAGGGGCACCGGACTAGCGAAATACGAGCAGTACTTC. Its translation: CASSQGDRGTGLAKYEQYF. The full variable domain, with the rest looked up from reference TRBV5-1 and TRBJ2-7, is KAGVTQTPRYLIKTRGQQVTLSCSPISGHRSVSWYQQTPGQGLQFLFEYFSETQRNKGNFPGRFSGRQFSNSRSEMNVSTLELGDSALYLCASSQGDRGTGLAKYEQYFGPGTRLTVT.

The chain links TRBV6-6 to TRBJ1-5, with D maybe TRBD1 (5 bases). The CDR3 length is 13 residues. Deletions cut 7 bases from V and 1 base from J, with 8 bases between. Germline CDR1 reads MNHNY; CDR2 reads SVGAGI (reference sequence). CDR3 nucleotides: TGTGCCAGCATCTGGGGCAGCAATCAGCCCCAGCATTTT. It encodes CASIWGSNQPQHF.

This chain links TRBV6-5 with TRBJ1-1, with 9 nucleotides matching TRBD1. The V segment lost 4 bases and the J segment 8 bases; nucleotides outside the gene matches: 8. Germline V gene data show CDR1 as MNHEY and CDR2 as SVGAGI. The CDR3 totals 14 residues. The DNA of the CDR3 is TGTGCCAGCAGTTCCATTATGGGACAGGGAGAAGCTTTCTTT. Translating gives CASSSIMGQGEAFF.

This chain connects TRBV7-2 to TRBJ2-7, with D unresolved. Germline V gene lookup returns CDR1 SGHTA and CDR2 FQGNSA. Between the trimmed V and J ends, which lost 1 base and 6 bases, there was a span of 22 bases. CDR3 length: 17 amino acids. The DNA for the CDR3 is TGTGCCAGCAGCTTAGGCTTCAATCTGGGTCCAGCAGGCGAGCAGTACTTC. This sequence encodes CASSLGFNLGPAGEQYF.

The J gene is TRBJ2-7, the V gene TRBV9; the match to TRBD2 covers 9 bases. CDR1 is SGDLS and CDR2 is YYNGEE in the germline V gene. V shed 4 bases, J shed 6 bases, and the junction held 11 bases outside the gene matches. The CDR3 sequence is 15 residues long. CDR3 bases: TGTGCCAGCAGCACAACCGGGACTAGCATTTCCGAGCAGTACTTC. Encoded protein: CASSTTGTSISEQYF.

The rearrangement uses TRBV18 and TRBJ1-2, with TRBD1 matching over 8 bases. Trimming at V came to 6 bases and at J to 2 bases, leaving 8 bases not matched to a gene. The V gene's germline CDR1 is KGHSH and CDR2 LQKENI. CDR3 length: 15 amino acids. CDR3 sequence (DNA): TGTGCCAGCTCCGACACTGGGACAGGAAACTATGGCTACACCTTC. Its protein product is CASSDTGTGNYGYTF.

This chain links TRBV4-2 with TRBJ1-2, with 7 bases that match TRBD1. CDR1 is LGHNA and CDR2 is YNFKEQ in the germline V gene. Germline trimming cut 6 bases from V and 1 base from J; bases unmatched to any gene: 17. This CDR3 is 18 amino acids long. CDR3 sequence: CASRKRPGTDLLNYGYTF. CDR3 bases: TGTGCCAGCAGGAAAAGACCCGGGACAGACCTCCTTAACTATGGCTACACCTTC.

The chain links TRBV4-2 to TRBJ2-1, with 14 positions matching TRBD2. Germline trimming cut 1 base from V and 4 bases from J; bases unmatched to any gene: 6. The CDR3 sequence is 18 residues long. CDR1 LGHNA and CDR2 YNFKEQ come from the germline V gene. As DNA, the CDR3 is TGTGCCAGCAGCCAAGGACTAGCGGGAGGGCCGGGTTACAATGAGCAGTTCTTC. Amino acid sequence: CASSQGLAGGPGYNEQFF.

This clone was found a few times. This chain links TRBV4-3 with TRBJ1-2; D call uncertain. Germline assignment: CDR1 LGHNA and CDR2 YSLEER. CDR3 length equals 14 residues. The V end was cut by 0 bases, the J end by 8 bases, with 13 bases between. The CDR3 is CASSQEAAVWGYTF. The DNA for the CDR3 is TGCGCCAGCAGCCAAGAGGCGGCCGTTTGGGGCTACACCTTC.

The rearrangement joins TRBV6-2 or TRBV6-3 to TRBJ1-2, with 7 bases matching TRBD1. Germline V gene lookup returns CDR1 MNHEY and CDR2 SVGEGT. There are 15 residues in the CDR3. J was trimmed by 2 bases and V by 6 bases; bases with no gene match: 9. The CDR3 here is CASSRTGTANYGYTF. The CDR3, as DNA: TGTGCCAGCAGCCGCACCGGGACAGCGAACTATGGCTACACCTTC.

This chain joins TRBV19 and TRBJ1-2; D not certain. This CDR3 is built from 13 residues. CDR1 is LNHDA, CDR2 SQIVND, per germline (reference sequence). The V end was cut by 5 bases, the J end by 3 bases, with 10 bases between. CDR3 amino acids: CASSEDFDYGYTF. DNA for the CDR3: TGTGCCAGTAGTGAGGATTTCGACTATGGCTACACCTTC.

This clone has just one count. This chain connects TRBV19 to TRBJ1-2; possibly TRBD1 for D (5 bases). Trimming removed 7 bases at V and 4 bases at J, with 22 bases between. The CDR3 contains 16 residues. CDR1 and CDR2 (germline): LNHDA, SQIVND (reference sequence). CDR3 sequence reads: CASKSESAGPVYGYTF. The CDR3 nucleotides read TGTGCCAGTAAGAGTGAAAGTGCGGGACCAGTCTATGGCTACACCTTC.

Written as DNA, the CDR3 is TGCAGTGCTAGTGGTAGAGTAAGAGCCTACGAGCAGTACTTC. Translating gives CSASGRVRAYEQYF. The chain links TRBV20-1 to TRBJ2-7, with no clear D. This CDR3 is built from 14 residues. Germline V lookup: CDR1 DFQATT, CDR2 SNEGSKA (reference sequence). The V end lost 3 bases, the J end lost 2 bases, and 14 bases lay between the germline ends.

This clone was seen only once. The chain carries TRBV7-8 and TRBJ2-1; 8 bases fit TRBD2. Germline V gives CDR1 SGHVS, CDR2 FQNEAQ. This CDR3 is built from 14 residues. V dropped 5 bases and J dropped 1; count of bases not matched to a gene: 1. The CDR3 loop is CASSGTRSYNEQFF. The CDR3, as DNA: TGTGCCAGCAGCGGGACTAGGTCCTACAATGAGCAGTTCTTC.